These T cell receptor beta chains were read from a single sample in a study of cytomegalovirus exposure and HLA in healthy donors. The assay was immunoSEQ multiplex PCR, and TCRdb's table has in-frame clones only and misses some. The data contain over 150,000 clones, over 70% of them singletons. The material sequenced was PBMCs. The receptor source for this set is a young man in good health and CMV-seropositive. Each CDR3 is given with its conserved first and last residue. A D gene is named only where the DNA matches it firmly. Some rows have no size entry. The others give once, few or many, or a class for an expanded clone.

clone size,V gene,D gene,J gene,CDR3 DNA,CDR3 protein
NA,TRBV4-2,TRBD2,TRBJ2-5,TGTGCCAGCAGCCAAGGAACTAGCGGGACCGAAGAGACCCAGTACTTC,CASSQGTSGTEETQYF
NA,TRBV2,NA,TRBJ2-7,TGTGCCAGCCGGGGGGCAGCCTACGAGCAGTACTTC,CASRGAAYEQYF
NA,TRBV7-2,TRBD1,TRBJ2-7,TGTGCCAGCAGCTTAGGGCGGGGGACAGGGAGAGACGAGCAGTACTTC,CASSLGRGTGRDEQYF
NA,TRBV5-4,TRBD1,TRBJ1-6,TGTGCCAGCAGCAGGACAGGGTCAAATAATTCACCCCTCCACTTT,CASSRTGSNNSPLHF
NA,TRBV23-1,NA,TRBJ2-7,TGCGCCAGCAGTCAATCCTCGGTACAGGGTGTCCACGAGCAGTACTTC,CASSQSSVQGVHEQYF
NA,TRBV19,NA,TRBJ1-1,TGTGCCAGTAGTATTAGTACGGGGGAAGCTTTCTTT,CASSISTGEAFF
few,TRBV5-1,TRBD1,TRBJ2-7,TGCGCCAGCAGCTTACTGACAGGGAGCTCCTACGAGCAGTACTTC,CASSLLTGSSYEQYF
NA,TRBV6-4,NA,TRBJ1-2,TGTGCCAGCAGCGGGGGGGTTAACTATGGCTACACCTTC,CASSGGVNYGYTF
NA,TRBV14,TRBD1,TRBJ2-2,TGTGCCAGCAGCCAAGAATGGGGACAGGGGGCAACCGGGGAGCTGTTTTTT,CASSQEWGQGATGELFF
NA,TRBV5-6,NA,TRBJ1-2,TGTGCCAGCAGCTTGGACCGATGGCAGGGGTACTATGGCTACACCTTC,CASSLDRWQGYYGYTF
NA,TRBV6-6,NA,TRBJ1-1,TGTGCCAGCAGTGAGGCAGGGTGGGCTTTCTTT,CASSEAGWAFF
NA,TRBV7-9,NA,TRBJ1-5,TGTTCCAGCAGCTTAGATCGGGGGGTAAGCAATCAGCCCCAGCATTTT,CSSSLDRGVSNQPQHF
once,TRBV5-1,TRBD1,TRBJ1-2,TGCGCCAGCAGCTCAGGGGGACAGCCGGTGGGGTATGGCTACACCTTC,CASSSGGQPVGYGYTF
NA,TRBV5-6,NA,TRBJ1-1,TGTGCCAGCAGCTTGGGTGGCCCTAACACTGAAGCTTTCTTT,CASSLGGPNTEAFF
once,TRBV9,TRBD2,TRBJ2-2,TGTGCCAGCAGCGTAGGGGGAGGGCGGGAGCACACCGGGGAGCTGTTTTTT,CASSVGGGREHTGELFF
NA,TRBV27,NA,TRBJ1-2,TGTGCCAGCAGTTTTAGGGAGGGAGTAGTTGGCTACACCTTC,CASSFREGVVGYTF
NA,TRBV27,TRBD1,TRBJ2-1,TGTGCCAGCAGTACCGGGACAGGTCCCTACAATGAGCAGTTCTTC,CASSTGTGPYNEQFF
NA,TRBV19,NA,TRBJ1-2,TGTGCCAGTAGTATAGGGTTCAGTGGCTACACCTTC,CASSIGFSGYTF
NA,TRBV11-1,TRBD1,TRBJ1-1,TGTGCCAGCAGCTTAGTTCAGGGGGCCGAAGCTTTCTTT,CASSLVQGAEAFF
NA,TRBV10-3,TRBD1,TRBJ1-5,TGTGCCATCAGAGAGGGGACAGGCAATCAGCCCCAGCATTTT,CAIREGTGNQPQHF
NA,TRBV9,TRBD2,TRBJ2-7,TGTGCCAGCAGCGTAGACGGGACTATCTACGAGCAGTACTTC,CASSVDGTIYEQYF
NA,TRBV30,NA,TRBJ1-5,TGTGCCTGGAGTCGGTCGAACAATCAGCCCCAGCATTTT,CAWSRSNNQPQHF
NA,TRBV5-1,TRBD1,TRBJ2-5,TGCGCCAGCAGCCTATCTGACAGGGTCGAAGAGACCCAGTACTTC,CASSLSDRVEETQYF
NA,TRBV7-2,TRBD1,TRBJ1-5,TGTGCCAGCAGCTTTGACAGGGGTAATCAGCCCCAGCATTTT,CASSFDRGNQPQHF
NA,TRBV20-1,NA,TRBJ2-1,TGCAGTGCCCCGGTGGTGGAGGAGCAGTTCTTC,CSAPVVEEQFF
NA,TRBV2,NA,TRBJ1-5,TGTGCCAGCAGCCAGCGGGGGGGGATCTATCAGCCCCAGCATTTT,CASSQRGGIYQPQHF
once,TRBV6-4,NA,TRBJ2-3,TGTGCCAGCAGTGACCTAGCTAGCACAGATACGCAGTATTTT,CASSDLASTDTQYF
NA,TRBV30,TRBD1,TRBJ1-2,TGTGCCTGGAGTGTACAAAGAGGGGGCTTCTATGGCTACACCTTC,CAWSVQRGGFYGYTF
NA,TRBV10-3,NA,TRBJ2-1,TGTGCCATCAGTGAGGGGGAGAGCTCCTACAATGAGCAGTTCTTC,CAISEGESSYNEQFF
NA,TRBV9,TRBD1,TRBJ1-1,TGTGCCAGCAGCCCCGGGACAGCCGACTACACTGAAGCTTTCTTT,CASSPGTADYTEAFF
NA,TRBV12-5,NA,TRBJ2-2,TGTGCTAGTGCCTCCGCCGGGGAGCTGTTTTTT,CASASAGELFF
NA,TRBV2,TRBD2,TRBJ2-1,TGTGCCAGCAGTGAAAAGACTAGCGGGGGTTTCATATTATTTGGTGAGCAGTTCTTC,CASSEKTSGGFILFGEQFF
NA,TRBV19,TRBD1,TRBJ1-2,TGTGCCAGTAGTATAGGGTGGGACAGGGAAGTCCCAGATGGCTACACCTTC,CASSIGWDREVPDGYTF
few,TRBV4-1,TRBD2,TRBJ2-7,TGCGCCAGCAGCCTATATCCCGGGACTAGCGGGAGATACTCCTACGAGCAGTACTTC,CASSLYPGTSGRYSYEQYF
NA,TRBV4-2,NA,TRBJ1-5,TGTGCCAGCAGCCAAGACAGGGTTCGTAATCAGCCCCAGCATTTT,CASSQDRVRNQPQHF
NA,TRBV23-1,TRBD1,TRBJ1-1,TGCGCCAGCAGTCAATCCCGTGGGGGGACAGGGGAACTCCGCCTGAACACTGAAGCTTTCTTT,CASSQSRGGTGELRLNTEAFF
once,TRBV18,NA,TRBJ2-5,TGTGCCAGCTCACTTCACGGGGGAGAGACCCAGTACTTC,CASSLHGGETQYF